The 24 T cell receptor beta chains below all came from one sample that was sequenced in a study of human T cells and chemical hapten exposure. As for time point: healthy volunteer bleed at 6 weeks. Unseparated into fractions, whole blood served as the source from which total RNA was extracted. Each CDR3 protein gets one entry after TCRdb re-called the RACE reads with MiXCR. The sample consists of fewer than 40,000 distinct CDR3 sequences, roughly 5.4% of them appearing once. Material for sequencing was whole blood. The source of these receptors is a human donor in good health. Some clones in this sample may be carry-over from other donors' samples.

There are a few counts of this clonotype. The rearrangement joins TRBV12-3 or TRBV12-4 to TRBJ2-3, with TRBD2 matching over 8 bases. Trimming removed 8 bases from V and 2 bases from J; junction bases left unmatched: 6. The CDR3 sequence is 14 residues long. CDR3 residues: CASGRGGNTDTQYF. The CDR3 nucleotides read TGTGCCAGCGGCCGGGGGGGGAACACAGATACGCAGTATTTT.

This clonotype was seen ten or more times. This rearrangement joins TRBV6-5 to TRBJ1-2, with TRBD1 matching 7 bases. The germline V gene encodes CDR1 MNHEY and CDR2 SVGAGI. The trim removed 6 bases at V and 2 bases at J, leaving 3 bases unmatched. CDR3 size: 13 residues. CDR3 coding DNA: TGTGCCAGCAGGCGGGACAGAAACTATGGCTACACCTTC. Translated, it gives CASRRDRNYGYTF.

This clonotype came up many times. The chain has TRBV5-1 and TRBJ2-7, with D tentatively TRBD1 (6 bases). The V gene lost 3 bases and the J gene lost 4 bases, with 17 bases spanning the gap. Germline CDR1 SGHRS, CDR2 YFSETQ. The length of the CDR3 is 15 residues. The CDR3 reads CASSSGQWGRYEQYF. CDR3 sequence (DNA): TGCGCCAGCAGCTCAGGACAGTGGGGTCGGTACGAGCAGTACTTC. Drawing the rest from reference TRBV5-1 and TRBJ2-7, the complete variable domain is KAGVTQTPRYLIKTRGQQVTLSCSPISGHRSVSWYQQTPGQGLQFLFEYFSETQRNKGNFPGRFSGRQFSNSRSEMNVSTLELGDSALYLCASSSGQWGRYEQYFGPGTRLTVT.

This clonotype was counted at least ten times. This chain uses TRBV7-2 with TRBJ2-7, with 12 nucleotides matching TRBD2. V lost 4 bases, J lost 2 bases, and 3 bases stayed unmatched. The CDR3 covers 15 residues. Germline lookup yields CDR1 SGHTA and CDR2 FQGNSA. CDR3 loop: CASSSASGGAYEQYF. The DNA of the CDR3 is TGTGCCAGCAGCTCTGCTAGCGGGGGGGCCTACGAGCAGTACTTC.

The gene calls are TRBV2 and TRBJ1-5; TRBD1 aligns across 7 bases. The CDR3 is made up of 13 amino acids. V trimming: 6 bases; J trimming: 3 bases; junction bases outside the gene matches: 2. CDR1 is SNHLY and CDR2 is FYNNEI in the germline V gene. Written as DNA, the CDR3 is TGTGCCAGCAGCGGACAGGACAATCAGCCCCAGCATTTT. Its protein is CASSGQDNQPQHF.

The sample holds many counts of this clonotype. This chain links TRBV7-2 with TRBJ2-5; D might be TRBD1 (5 bases). In germline, CDR1 is SGHTA, CDR2 FQGNSA. The CDR3 sequence is 16 residues long. The V end lost 0 bases, the J end lost 7 bases, and 18 bases lay between the germline ends. DNA for the CDR3: TGTGCCAGCAGCTTAGCTTGGGCAGGGCTCCCAAGGACCCAGTACTTC. Translating gives CASSLAWAGLPRTQYF.

The rearrangement links TRBV14 to TRBJ2-7; D may be TRBD1 or TRBD2 (5 bases each). CDR1 is SGHDN, CDR2 FVKESK, per germline. Trimming removed 1 base from V and 0 bases from J, with 13 bases in between. The CDR3 totals 16 residues. In DNA form, the CDR3 reads TGTGCCAGCAGCCAAGCAGCGGCAGGGCCCTCCTACGAGCAGTACTTC. It encodes CASSQAAAGPSYEQYF.

This clonotype showed up many times. V is TRBV21-1 and J is TRBJ1-1. TRBV21-1 is a listed pseudogene. The CDR3 runs 13 residues. CDR3 coding DNA: TGTGCCAGCAGCAAGAGGTGTGGAGTGGACGCTTTCTTT. Amino acid sequence: CASSKRCGVDAFF.

This clonotype turned up a few times. The genes are TRBV20-1 and TRBJ2-1; possibly TRBD2 for D (6 bases). This CDR3 spans 11 amino acids. CDR1 DFQATT and CDR2 SNEGSKA come from the germline V gene (reference sequence). V was clipped by 5 bases and J by 7 bases, with 9 bases between them. This CDR3 reads CSAGGLNEQFF. The CDR3 coding sequence is TGCAGTGCTGGAGGGTTAAATGAGCAGTTCTTC.

This clonotype was seen many times. The chain employs TRBV20-1 and TRBJ2-1; no definite D call. The CDR3 has 13 amino acids. Trimming removed 2 bases from V and 2 bases from J, with 7 bases in between. Germline values: CDR1 DFQATT, CDR2 SNEGSKA (reference sequence). The CDR3 bases are TGCAGTGCTAGAAGCAGTCCCTACAATGAGCAGTTCTTC. Its translation is CSARSSPYNEQFF.

This chain's CDR3 is CSFLTGPSGANVLTF. CDR3 DNA: TGCAGCTTCCTAACAGGACCTTCTGGGGCCAACGTCCTGACTTTC. The genes are TRBV29-1 and TRBJ2-6; D may be TRBD1 (5 bases). There are 15 residues in the CDR3. Germline V gene sequence: CDR1 SQVTM, CDR2 ANQGSEA. The ends were cut back, 8 bases at V and 1 base at J, with 15 bases in the middle.

This chain joins TRBV2 and TRBJ1-1; D uncertain. V was pared by 7 bases and J by 8 bases, with 11 bases between. The CDR3 length is 11 residues. The germline V gene has CDR1 SNHLY and CDR2 FYNNEI. CDR3: CASKGLGEAFF. CDR3 bases: TGTGCCAGCAAGGGTCTAGGAGAAGCTTTCTTT.

Of note for this clonotype: The conserved closing phenylalanine or tryptophan is absent in this CDR3, likely reflecting a read error. The V call is TRBV2, the J call TRBJ1-1; D call uncertain. Looked up from germline, CDR1 is SNHLY and CDR2 is FYNNEI. V was trimmed by 9 bases and J by 1 base, leaving 9 bases between them. The CDR3 extends over 12 amino acids. The CDR3 protein is CASQITNTEAFS. The CDR3 DNA follows: TGTGCCAGTCAAATAACGAACACTGAAGCTTTCTCT.

This clonotype was counted a few times. This sequence joins TRBV28 and TRBJ2-7; D is perhaps TRBD1 (5 bases). Trimming stripped 2 bases from V and 3 bases from J, with 11 bases between. Germline CDR1 reads MDHEN; CDR2 reads SYDVKM. The CDR3 contains 14 residues. The CDR3, as DNA: TGTGCCAGCAGTTTAAGGGGCAGCTACTACGAGCAGTACTTC. Translating it yields CASSLRGSYYEQYF.

This chain uses TRBV19 with TRBJ1-6; D is unresolved. Per germline, CDR1 LNHDA and CDR2 SQIVND (reference sequence). This CDR3 comprises 13 residues. V lost 5 bases to trimming and J lost 9 bases, with 11 bases between them. The CDR3 sequence: CASSSAGTSPLHF. Written as DNA, the CDR3 is TGTGCCAGTAGTTCGGCAGGAACTTCACCCCTCCACTTT.

This clonotype was counted a few times. At one end, the junction sequence differs from germline, possibly due to a read error. The rearrangement joins TRBV7-2 to TRBJ2-1; D may be TRBD1 (6 bases). Looked up from germline, CDR1 is SGHTA and CDR2 is FQGNSA. This CDR3 has 12 amino acids. The CDR3 region is CASSETGTEAIF. The DNA of the CDR3 is TGTGCCAGCAGCGAAACAGGGACCGAAGCGATCTTC.

In its sample, this clonotype was seen a few times. The chain has TRBV5-6 and TRBJ1-4; D is uncertain. Trimming removed 2 bases at V and 3 bases at J, with 8 bases between. Germline CDR1 reads SGHDT; CDR2 reads YYEEEE. The CDR3 consists of 14 residues. The CDR3 bases are TGTGCCAGCAGCTTCGGCCAGGCTAATGAAAAACTGTTTTTT. Encoded protein: CASSFGQANEKLFF.

This clonotype was recorded a few times. This chain connects TRBV3-1 to TRBJ2-1; D remains unclear. Trimming shortened V by 1 base and J by 4 bases, and 5 bases separated the two germline ends. CDR3 size: 13 residues. From germline, CDR1 is LGHDT and CDR2 YNNKEL (reference sequence). CDR3 sequence (DNA): TGTGCCAGCAGCCAAGGAGAGTACAATGAGCAGTTCTTC. This translates into CASSQGEYNEQFF.

This clonotype came up many times. The CDR3: CAWNTQGRLAKNIQYF. CDR3 sequence (DNA): TGTGCCTGGAATACACAAGGGAGGTTAGCCAAAAACATTCAGTACTTC. V is TRBV30 and J is TRBJ2-4, with a tentative D call TRBD2 (6 bases). The CDR3 is 16 residues long. Germline V gene sequence: CDR1 GTSNPN, CDR2 SVGIG (reference sequence). V lost 4 bases, J lost 0 bases, and 16 bases lay in between. Filled out from reference TRBV30 and TRBJ2-4, the complete variable domain reads SQTIHQWPATLVQPVGSPLSLECTVEGTSNPNLYWYRQAAGRGLQLLFYSVGIGQISSEVPQNLSASRPQDRQFILSSKKLLLSDSGFYLCAWNTQGRLAKNIQYFGAGTRLSVL.

With respect to this clonotype: A much larger clone lies one base from this, so it may be a read error. This chain uses TRBV14 with TRBJ1-1; TRBD1 is a possible D gene (6 bases). The CDR3 has 16 amino acids. Germline V lookup: CDR1 SGHDN, CDR2 FVKESK. The CDR3 DNA follows: TGTGCCAGCAGCCAAGTAACGGGGGCCCCGAACAATGAAGCTTTCTTT. It translates to CASSQVTGAPNNEAFF.

This clonotype is a singleton in its sample. This may stem from a read error, because a much larger clone lies one nucleotide away. The V call is TRBV4-1, the J call TRBJ2-7, with D perhaps TRBD1 (6 bases). The CDR3 loop spans 17 amino acids. Trimming pared 0 bases from V and 3 bases from J, leaving 18 bases between. Germline CDR1 MGHRA, CDR2 YSYEKL. The CDR3 nucleotides are TGCGCCAGCAGCCAAGATAAAACCAGGGGTAGGAGCTACGAGCAGTACTTC. It encodes CASSQDKTRGRSYEQYF.

This clonotype was observed many times. The conserved phenylalanine or tryptophan is not found at the CDR3 terminus, so this likely reflects a read error. No DNA is shown, since the ends of the CDR3 on it are uncertain; the CDR3 is the one TCRdb lists. The chain combines TRBV28 with TRBJ1-2. Both ends counted, the CDR3 spans 12 residues. Germline lookup yields CDR1 MDHEN and CDR2 SYDVKM. The CDR3 loop reads CASSSSTTLLGI.

This clonotype came up many times. The chain has TRBV6-9 and TRBJ2-2; either TRBD1 or TRBD2 may supply D (5 bases each). Trimming pared 8 bases from V and 1 base from J, leaving 11 bases between. The germline gives CDR1 MNHGY, CDR2 SVAAGI. The length of the CDR3 is 14 residues. CDR3 DNA sequence: TGTGCCAGCGGGGACGGACGGAACACCGGGGAGCTGTTTTTT. This gives the protein CASGDGRNTGELFF.

This clonotype has just a few counts. The genes are TRBV27 and TRBJ1-5, with TRBD1 identical over 8 bases. CDR3 length: 14 amino acids. The trim removed 3 bases at V and 5 bases at J, leaving 3 bases unmatched. Germline lookup yields CDR1 MNHEY and CDR2 SMNVEV (reference sequence). This CDR3 reads CASSFGQGYQPQHF. DNA for the CDR3: TGTGCCAGCAGTTTCGGACAGGGCTATCAGCCCCAGCATTTT.